This TCR beta chain emerged from a study of blood T cells in healthy people across ages. Findings of the study overall: Across samples, TCR beta diversity tracked strongly with naive T cell percentage. With donor CMV status unknown, expanded clonotype changes were possibly confounded. TCR beta diversity per million T cells fell roughly linearly with age. Naive CD4+ cells and diversity were both higher in long-lived donors than in aged donors.

The CDR3 sequence is 16 residues long. Germline values: CDR1 MGHDK, CDR2 SYGVNS. V shed 1 base, J shed 4 bases, and the junction held 5 bases outside the gene matches. A second PCR of 7 to 11 cycles used a sample-barcoded 5' primer and a J-beta primer mix. MiXCR, applied by TCRdb to the 5' RACE reads, yields one record per CDR3 protein. The sample includes about 580,000 distinct CDR3 sequences, roughly 48% seen only once; the top ten take about 22%. Turning to this clonotype: What it binds is unknown.

The TCR sequence derives from a man older than 75 in good health. Source material: blood. V usage is TRBV25-1 and J usage is TRBJ2-1, with TRBD2 matching over 9 bases. As DNA, the CDR3 is TGTGCCAGCAGTGAATTGAGCGGGAGGATTTACAATGAGCAGTTCTTC. It is translated as CASSELSGRIYNEQFF.